Each of the 22 T cell receptor beta chains below was sequenced from the same sample in a study of blood T cell repertoires in COVID-19. Generated by immunoSEQ multiplex PCR, the TCRdb table keeps only in-frame clones and is missing some. Seen here are about 150,000 clones, roughly nine tenths observed once, and the top ten hold more than 2%. Material: peripheral blood. All receptors derive from a human donor with COVID-19, enrolled during active disease. The donor label of this sample is uncertain.

This clone was recorded a few times. The V and J genes are TRBV5-1 and TRBJ1-2, with D hard to call. The CDR3 contains 13 residues. CDR1 is SGHRS and CDR2 is YFSETQ in the germline V gene. The V and J ends lost 1 base and 13 bases respectively, with 17 bases between them. The CDR3 DNA sequence: TGCGCCAGCAGCTTGTTGGACTCCTCAATAGGCACCTTC. Protein: CASSLLDSSIGTF.

This rearrangement joins TRBV5-1 to TRBJ2-4; 7 bases are a match to TRBD1. From germline, CDR1 is SGHRS and CDR2 YFSETQ. J lost 1 base, V lost 3 bases, and 4 bases had no gene match. The CDR3 is 15 residues long. CDR3 sequence reads: CASSSGTEAKNIQYF. For the CDR3, the DNA is TGCGCCAGCAGCTCCGGGACAGAGGCCAAAAACATTCAGTACTTC.

This chain connects TRBV7-9 to TRBJ2-7, with D perhaps TRBD2 (5 bases). Germline V gene data show CDR1 as SEHNR and CDR2 as FQNEAQ (reference sequence). V shed 1 base and J shed 1 base, with 14 bases lying between them. The CDR3 totals 16 residues. The CDR3 region has the DNA TGTGCCAGCAGCTTAGGAGGTGGACTGATATCCTACGAGCAGTACTTC. Translation: CASSLGGGLISYEQYF.

The chain has TRBV29-1 and TRBJ2-7; 9 positions agree with TRBD1. CDR3 size: 14 residues. The ends lost 5 bases at V and 3 bases at J; junction bases unmatched: 8. Germline CDR1 reads SQVTM; CDR2 reads ANQGSEA. The CDR3 nucleotides are TGCAGCGTTCAGACAGGGGGGGAGATCTACGAGCAGTACTTC. Translating it yields CSVQTGGEIYEQYF.

This rearrangement joins TRBV5-4 to TRBJ2-2; D is perhaps TRBD2 (7 bases). Trimming stripped 0 bases from V and 4 bases from J, with 13 bases between. The length of the CDR3 is 16 residues. From germline, CDR1 is SGHNT and CDR2 YYREEE (reference sequence). In DNA form, the CDR3 reads TGTGCCAGCAGCTTGGTTCGGGGGGCGCGCACCGGGGAGCTGTTTTTT. Its translation: CASSLVRGARTGELFF.

The V and J genes are TRBV29-1 and TRBJ1-1; a possible D gene is TRBD1 (5 bases). Trimming shortened V by 4 bases and J by 5 bases, and 11 bases separated the two germline ends. Germline V gene lookup returns CDR1 SQVTM and CDR2 ANQGSEA. This CDR3 is 12 amino acids long. CDR3 nucleotides: TGCAGCGTTGGACAGTGGATAACTGAAGCTTTCTTT. It encodes CSVGQWITEAFF.

This chain links TRBV4-1 with TRBJ2-3; D gene ambiguous. The CDR3 covers 17 residues. V gave up 0 bases and J gave up 6 bases, with 19 bases separating them. Germline V CDR1 and CDR2: MGHRA, YSYEKL. This chain's CDR3 is CASSQEARSTLGDTQYF. DNA of the CDR3: TGCGCCAGCAGCCAAGAGGCGAGGAGCACCCTCGGGGATACGCAGTATTTT.

V and J are TRBV5-1 and TRBJ1-1, with D possibly being TRBD1 (6 bases). CDR1 and CDR2 (germline): SGHRS, YFSETQ. The CDR3 contains 15 residues. The V end lost 5 bases, the J end lost 5 bases, and 19 bases lay between the germline ends. The CDR3 here is CASSEAGQWGTEAFF. The CDR3 bases are TGCGCCAGCAGTGAGGCCGGACAGTGGGGGACTGAAGCTTTCTTT.

There are a few counts of this clone. This rearrangement joins TRBV11-3 to TRBJ1-1; D unclear. CDR3 length: 14 residues. The V and J ends lost 5 bases and 3 bases respectively, with 13 bases between them. Per the germline V gene, CDR1 is SGHNT and CDR2 is YENEEA. Here the CDR3 DNA reads TGTGCCAGCAGCGCTTCCGGGAGGTACACTGAAGCTTTCTTT. Its protein is CASSASGRYTEAFF.

The J gene is TRBJ2-3, the V gene TRBV9; TRBD2 agrees at 10 bases. The junction had 6 bases not matched to a gene; V was cut back by 0 bases and J by 5 bases. Germline CDR1 SGDLS, CDR2 YYNGEE. The CDR3 is 16 residues long. The CDR3 is CASSVGTSGALDTQYF. In nucleotides, the CDR3 is TGTGCCAGCAGCGTAGGAACTAGCGGGGCATTAGATACGCAGTATTTT. Full variable domain (outside the CDR3, taken from reference TRBV9 and TRBJ2-3): DSGVTQTPKHLITATGQRVTLRCSPRSGDLSVYWYQQSLDQGLQFLIQYYNGEERAKGNILERFSAQQFPDLHSELNLSSLELGDSALYFCASSVGTSGALDTQYFGPGTRLTVL.

V and J are TRBV12-5 and TRBJ2-2, with 8 bases that match TRBD1. The CDR3 sequence is 14 residues long. V was clipped by 4 bases and J by 6 bases; unmatched bases: 4. Germline V gives CDR1 LGHNT, CDR2 FRNRAP. The DNA for the CDR3 is TGTGCTAGTGGTTCTCAGGGGGCTGCCGGGGAGCTGTTTTTT. Amino acids: CASGSQGAAGELFF.

The chain has TRBV5-1 and TRBJ2-7; D gene uncertain. The CDR3 is 12 amino acids. Germline CDR1 and CDR2: SGHRS and YFSETQ. Deletions cut 7 bases from V and 3 bases from J, with 11 bases between. The CDR3: CASGAPGYEQYF. CDR3 in DNA: TGCGCCAGCGGAGCCCCTGGCTACGAGCAGTACTTC. The whole variable domain, filled in from reference TRBV5-1 and TRBJ2-7, reads KAGVTQTPRYLIKTRGQQVTLSCSPISGHRSVSWYQQTPGQGLQFLFEYFSETQRNKGNFPGRFSGRQFSNSRSEMNVSTLELGDSALYLCASGAPGYEQYFGPGTRLTVT.

The chain joins TRBV11-2 to TRBJ1-2, with D perhaps matching TRBD1 (6 bases). Germline-derived CDR1 and CDR2 are SGHAT and FQNNGV. Trimming removed 5 bases at V and 4 bases at J, with 17 bases between. This CDR3 is built from 15 residues. CDR3 DNA: TGTGCCAGCAGCCTGGGGGCGGGGGAAGGCTATGGCTACACCTTC. The encoded protein is CASSLGAGEGYGYTF. The whole variable domain, filled in from reference TRBV11-2 and TRBJ1-2, reads EAGVAQSPRYKIIEKRQSVAFWCNPISGHATLYWYQQILGQGPKLLIQFQNNGVVDDSQLPKDRFSAERLKGVDSTLKIQPAKLEDSAVYLCASSLGAGEGYGYTFGSGTRLTVV.

J is TRBJ2-7 and V is TRBV7-2, with D hard to call. The CDR3 consists of 12 residues. The V end was cut by 1 base, the J end by 4 bases, with 5 bases between. The V gene's germline CDR1 is SGHTA and CDR2 FQGNSA. CDR3 DNA sequence: TGTGCCAGCAGCTTAGGAGAATACGAGCAGTACTTC. Translation gives CASSLGEYEQYF.

This clone was observed once. This rearrangement joins TRBV5-5 to TRBJ1-5; perhaps TRBD1 as D (6 bases). CDR3 length: 16 residues. Germline V gene sequence: CDR1 SGHKS, CDR2 YYEKEE (reference sequence). Trimming took 0 bases from V and 3 from J, leaving 13 bases between them. The CDR3 loop reads CASSLEGVYPNQPQHF. CDR3 nucleotides: TGTGCCAGCAGCTTGGAGGGGGTCTATCCCAATCAGCCCCAGCATTTT.

This sequence joins TRBV6-6 and TRBJ1-2, with D perhaps TRBD1 (5 bases). Looked up from germline, CDR1 is MNHNY and CDR2 is SVGAGI (reference sequence). CDR3 size: 16 residues. V lost 5 bases, J lost 7 bases, and 23 bases lay in between. CDR3 bases: TGTGCCAGCAGTCTCTCCGGACACCTCCCGGGGGGTGGCTACACCTTC. This gives the protein CASSLSGHLPGGGYTF.

The J gene is TRBJ2-5, the V gene TRBV14; TRBD1 is a possible D gene (5 bases). Germline V gene sequence: CDR1 SGHDN, CDR2 FVKESK. This CDR3 is 21 amino acids long. V was pared by 0 bases and J by 2 bases, with 28 bases between. In nucleotides, the CDR3 is TGTGCCAGCAGCCAAGAGAACACCTCCTTAAAAAGGGGTTTTACACAAGAGACCCAGTACTTC. It translates to CASSQENTSLKRGFTQETQYF. Using reference TRBV14 and TRBJ2-5 for the parts outside the CDR3, the full variable domain is EAGVTQFPSHSVIEKGQTVTLRCDPISGHDNLYWYRRVMGKEIKFLLHFVKESKQDESGMPNNRFLAERTGGTYSTLKVQPAELEDSGVYFCASSQENTSLKRGFTQETQYFGPGTRLLVL.

The chain has TRBV6-5 and TRBJ1-6; tentative D call: TRBD1 (6 bases). Deletions cut 7 bases from V and 7 bases from J, with 14 bases between. CDR3 length: 14 residues. The germline V gene has CDR1 MNHEY and CDR2 SVGAGI. The chain's CDR3 is CASMLGQRNSPLHF. The DNA for the CDR3 is TGTGCCAGCATGCTGGGACAACGAAATTCACCCCTCCACTTT.

A single count supports this clone. The J gene is TRBJ1-1, the V gene TRBV13; possibly TRBD1 for D (6 bases). This CDR3 is built from 17 residues. Germline V CDR1 and CDR2: PRHDT, FYEKMQ (reference sequence). The V and J ends lost 1 base and 5 bases respectively, with 20 bases between them. The CDR3 DNA reads TGTGCCAGCAGCTTAGAAGTGGGGGCTAAGAGGAGAACTGAAGCTTTCTTT. It yields the protein CASSLEVGAKRRTEAFF.

The chain couples TRBV7-3 to TRBJ2-1; D is ambiguous. Germline values: CDR1 SGHTA, CDR2 FQGTGA. V dropped 0 bases and J dropped 0 bases, with 9 bases sitting between them. This CDR3 comprises 16 residues. The CDR3 loop is CASSLTMENSYNEQFF. The CDR3 nucleotides read TGTGCCAGCAGCTTAACTATGGAGAACTCCTACAATGAGCAGTTCTTC.

For the CDR3, the DNA is TGTGCCAGCAGAGCGGAACAGGGGGCGAACCATGGCTACACCTTC. This encodes CASRAEQGANHGYTF. The chain carries TRBV9 and TRBJ1-2, with 9 bases matching TRBD1. CDR1 and CDR2 from the germline V gene are SGDLS and YYNGEE. The junction had 11 bases not matched to a gene; V was cut back by 5 bases and J by 6 bases. This CDR3 is built from 15 residues.

The gene calls are TRBV24-1 and TRBJ2-1; 7 bases map to TRBD2. With V trimmed by 5 bases and J by 4 bases, 4 bases remained unmatched. Germline CDR1 and CDR2: KGHDR and SFDVKD. The CDR3 consists of 14 residues. As DNA, the CDR3 is TGTGCCACCAGTGTTAGCGGGTTATACAATGAGCAGTTCTTC. Amino acid sequence: CATSVSGLYNEQFF.